The clone carrying this T cell receptor beta chain was seen just once. In the original analysis: Estimation of nucleated cell counts relied on the amplification of reference gene primers. Assay used: immunoSEQ multiplex PCR; TCRdb lists only in-frame clones, some missing. V and J calls and clone size are given by that table; D and trimming were obtained from the DNA. The table has 350,000 or so clones, more than 70% seen once; the top ten hold about 3.9%. This sample is drawn from a study of blood T cell repertoires in COVID-19. Study summary: The United States, Italy and Spain were the sources of the acute and convalescent COVID-19 samples. T cells, B-cell-depleted T cells, or PBMCs provided the cDNA or gDNA that served as material.

Seattle patients were enrolled while actively infected and followed longitudinally. The CDR3 totals 14 residues. J was trimmed by 3 bases and V by 3 bases; bases with no gene match: 3. The V gene's germline CDR1 is LNHNV and CDR2 YYDKDF (reference sequence). The chain couples TRBV15 to TRBJ1-2; 8 bases align to TRBD1. The specimen was peripheral blood. The sequence came from a woman aged 55-75 years with COVID-19, enrolled during active disease. DNA for the CDR3: TGTGCCACCAGCAGGAAGGGACAGGACTATGGCTACACCTTC. Translation gives CATSRKGQDYGYTF.